These T cell receptor beta chains were read from a single sample in a study of T cell responses to AZD1222 COVID-19 vaccine. Clones were sequenced by immunoSEQ multiplex PCR, and TCRdb holds only the in-frame ones, with some missing. The sample lists about 120,000 clones, about 89% seen once, with less than 6.5% in the top ten. Material: peripheral blood, obtained on day 0 of AZD1222 vaccination. These TCRs come from an adult in good health. Both conserved end residues are part of each CDR3. Fields, in order: D gene, clone size, J gene, V gene, CDR3 DNA, CDR3 protein. The D gene is left open where the match is weak. Not every row has a clone size; where given, it reads once, few, many or a size class.

>NA|NA|TRBJ1-2|TRBV10-3
TGTGCCATCAGTGAACCCCCCCCCACAGGGTCACACGATGGCTACACCTTC
CAISEPPPTGSHDGYTF
>NA|few|TRBJ1-2|TRBV6-5
TGTGCCAGCACTAGGGGCCGGGACTATGGCTACACCTTC
CASTRGRDYGYTF
>NA|NA|TRBJ2-1|TRBV19
TGTGCCAGCGGGGCTCAGGGGAGCTCCTACAATGAGCAGTTCTTC
CASGAQGSSYNEQFF
>TRBD1|NA|TRBJ1-2|TRBV7-8
TGTGCCAGCAGCCGCGCCCCGACAGGGAACTATGGCTACACCTTC
CASSRAPTGNYGYTF
>NA|NA|TRBJ2-7|TRBV3-1/TRBV3-2
TGTGCCAGCAGCCAAGATTTACAGGCACACGAGCAGTACTTC
CASSQDLQAHEQYF
>NA|NA|TRBJ1-2|TRBV30
TGTGCCTGGAGTGATGGGGCGCGAGGCTACACCTTC
CAWSDGARGYTF
>NA|few|TRBJ2-5|TRBV19
TGTGCCAGTAGTACGTGGGAGAAAGAGACCCAGTACTTC
CASSTWEKETQYF
>NA|NA|TRBJ2-2|TRBV10-1
TGCGCCAGCAGTGAGCGGGACTCCGGGGAGCTGTTTTTT
CASSERDSGELFF
>NA|NA|TRBJ2-2|TRBV27
TGTGCCAGCCGTCTCGGCAGGGTGGACGGGGAGCTGTTTTTT
CASRLGRVDGELFF
>NA|once|TRBJ1-3|TRBV20-1
TGCAGTGCCACTAATATAAACACCATATATTTT
CSATNINTIYF
>NA|NA|TRBJ1-5|TRBV5-8
TGTGCCAGCAGCTTGAGATCAGCCCAGCATTTT
CASSLRSAQHF
>NA|NA|TRBJ1-1|TRBV27
TGTGCCAGCAGTAAGGACACTGAAGCTTTCTTT
CASSKDTEAFF
>NA|NA|TRBJ1-1|TRBV5-1
TGCGCCAGCAGCTTGGCCTGGCCGAACACTGAAGCTTTCTTT
CASSLAWPNTEAFF
>NA|NA|TRBJ2-2|TRBV24-1
TGTGCCACCAGTGACCAGGACAGAATGGCCGGGGAGCTGTTTTTT
CATSDQDRMAGELFF
>NA|NA|TRBJ1-3|TRBV12-5
TGTGCTAGTGGCCCCCAGTACCCAGGATTCTCTGGAAACACCATATATTTT
CASGPQYPGFSGNTIYF
>NA|NA|TRBJ1-2|TRBV7-9
TGTGCCAGCAGCTTCCGAGGGGATAATGGCTACACCTTC
CASSFRGDNGYTF
>TRBD1|NA|TRBJ1-4|TRBV18
TGTGCCAGCTCCGGACAGGGACCAACTAATGAAAAACTGTTTTTT
CASSGQGPTNEKLFF
>NA|NA|TRBJ1-1|TRBV5-5
TGTGCCAGCAGCCGGAACAGCCAAACTGAAGCTTTCTTT
CASSRNSQTEAFF
>NA|NA|TRBJ1-5|TRBV21-1
TGTGCCAGCAGCAAAACCAAGAGGGTATCCGAAAGCAATCAGCCCCAGCATTTT
CASSKTKRVSESNQPQHF
>NA|NA|TRBJ2-2|TRBV30
TGTGCCTGGAGTCTTCGAAGGGGGGCCGGGGAGCTGTTTTTT
CAWSLRRGAGELFF
>TRBD1|NA|TRBJ2-6|TRBV5-1
TGCGCCACCACCCAACAGGGGTCGTCCAACGTCCTGACTTTC
CATTQQGSSNVLTF
>NA|NA|TRBJ2-7|TRBV18
TGTGCCAGCTCACCACGGCAACAGGGCGGCGGCGAGCAGTACTTC
CASSPRQQGGGEQYF
>TRBD1|NA|TRBJ2-3|TRBV28
TGTGCCAGCAGTTCCAGGGACAGGGCGCCAGATACGCAGTATTTT
CASSSRDRAPDTQYF
>NA|once|TRBJ2-7|TRBV10-2
TGCGCCAGCAAGGAGGGCTCCTACGAGCAGTACTTC
CASKEGSYEQYF
>NA|NA|TRBJ2-1|TRBV6-5
TGTGCCAGCAGTTTGCGGACATTCGATGAGCAGTTCTTC
CASSLRTFDEQFF
>TRBD2|NA|TRBJ2-2|TRBV7-9
TGTGCCAGCAGCCAGGGACTAGCGGGCACCGGGGAGCTGTTTTTT
CASSQGLAGTGELFF
>TRBD1|NA|TRBJ1-2|TRBV19
TGTGCCAGTAGCCGGGACAGACTTCCTAACTATGGCTACACCTTC
CASSRDRLPNYGYTF
>NA|NA|TRBJ1-5|TRBV6-5
TGTGCCAGCAGAACAGGTCCCAATCAGCCCCAGCATTTT
CASRTGPNQPQHF
>NA|NA|TRBJ1-1|TRBV19
TGTGCCAGTAGTACTGTAGGGAGGACTGAAGCTTTCTTT
CASSTVGRTEAFF
>NA|few|TRBJ1-1|TRBV12-3/TRBV12-4
TGTGCCAGCAGTTTGCGGACTGAAGCTTTCTTT
CASSLRTEAFF
>NA|once|TRBJ1-1|TRBV11-1
TGTGCCAGCAGAAGGGGGTTGGAGGACACTGAAGCTTTCTTT
CASRRGLEDTEAFF
>TRBD1|NA|TRBJ1-2|TRBV3-1/TRBV3-2
TGTGCCAGCAGCCCAGATAGCGGGACAGACTATGGCTACACCTTC
CASSPDSGTDYGYTF
>NA|once|TRBJ1-5|TRBV2
TGTGCCAGCAGTGTGTCAGGGAAGGATCAGCCCCAGCATTTT
CASSVSGKDQPQHF
>NA|NA|TRBJ2-3|TRBV5-8
TGTGCCAGCAGCCTGGGGCCTACAGGGACGCAGTATTTT
CASSLGPTGTQYF
>TRBD1|NA|TRBJ2-7|TRBV27
TGTGCCAGCAGTTTTTGGCAGGGGGTTACCCCATCCTACGAGCAGTACTTC
CASSFWQGVTPSYEQYF
>NA|NA|TRBJ2-7|TRBV29-1
TGCAGCGTTGAAACCGGCCCCTACTACGAGCAGTACTTC
CSVETGPYYEQYF
>NA|NA|TRBJ2-1|TRBV30
TGTGCCTGGTATGGTCAGGGGAACAATGAGCAGTTCTTC
CAWYGQGNNEQFF
>NA|NA|TRBJ1-2|TRBV24-1
TGTGCCACCAGTGACAGGTTTGGCTACACCTTC
CATSDRFGYTF
>NA|NA|TRBJ2-7|TRBV12-3/TRBV12-4
TGTGCCAGCAGCCGCCCAGGGTGGGGATTGGACTTC
CASSRPGWGLDF
>NA|NA|TRBJ2-3|TRBV27
TGTGCCAGCAGTTTAGGTGATACGCAGTATTTT
CASSLGDTQYF
>NA|NA|TRBJ2-1|TRBV19
TGTGCCAGTAGTACCCAGGTAATCTCCTACAATGAGCAGTTCTTC
CASSTQVISYNEQFF
>TRBD1|NA|TRBJ1-2|TRBV6-2/TRBV6-3
TGTGCCAGCAGCCGAACAGGGGGCCCTTTCTATGGCTACACCTTC
CASSRTGGPFYGYTF
>NA|NA|TRBJ2-5|TRBV4-2
TGTGCCAGCAGCCAAGAAGTCGCGGGTACTTTGGAGACCCAGTACTTC
CASSQEVAGTLETQYF
>TRBD2|NA|TRBJ2-1|TRBV19
TGTGCCAGTAGTATGGGCCGCTGGGGACTAGCGGATTCCTACAATGAGCAGTTCTTC
CASSMGRWGLADSYNEQFF
>TRBD1|once|TRBJ2-7|TRBV28
TGTGCCAGCAGTCTGCCGACAGGGTCCCCGCGTCAGTACTTC
CASSLPTGSPRQYF
>TRBD1|NA|TRBJ1-5|TRBV6-2/TRBV6-3
TGTGCCAGCAGTAGGGGGCAGGGGGATCAGCCCCAGCATTTT
CASSRGQGDQPQHF
>NA|NA|TRBJ2-1|TRBV5-1
TGCGCCAGCAGCTTGGGGAGCGGCAGCTCCTACAATGAGCAGTTCTTC
CASSLGSGSSYNEQFF